The 10 T cell receptor beta chains in this list originate from one sample, sequenced in a study of OX40 agonist ivuxolimab in advanced cancers. Only in-frame clones appear in the TCRdb table, and some are missing; sequencing was by immunoSEQ multiplex PCR. The sample carries around 25,000 clones, around 81% recorded once. The source was CD4+ or CD8+ T cells sorted from blood, collected in a trial of the OX40 agonist ivuxolimab. The receptor set was obtained from an adult with an advanced solid tumor such as melanoma, head and neck, liver or kidney cancer.

This rearrangement joins TRBV11-3 to TRBJ2-2; D remains unclear. The CDR3 loop spans 14 amino acids. Germline V gene sequence: CDR1 SGHNT, CDR2 YENEEA. The germline V and J ends were trimmed by 6 bases and 0 bases, with 8 bases remaining between them. For the CDR3, the DNA is TGTGCCAGCAGTATACTCCCGAACACCGGGGAGCTGTTTTTT. As protein: CASSILPNTGELFF.

J is TRBJ2-7 and V is TRBV6-1; no firm D call. The CDR3 has 12 residues. Germline values: CDR1 MNHNS, CDR2 SASEGT. V was clipped by 6 bases and J by 6 bases, with 12 bases between them. The CDR3 DNA is TGTGCCAGCAGGGACCCTTCGCCCGAGCAGTACTTC. Protein sequence: CASRDPSPEQYF.

The rearrangement links TRBV5-4 to TRBJ1-1; TRBD1 matches at 8 bases. This CDR3 region has 13 residues. Germline V gene sequence: CDR1 SGHNT, CDR2 YYREEE (reference sequence). Trimming took 6 bases from V and 1 from J; bases not matched to a gene: 2. CDR3 in DNA: TGTGCCAGCATGGGACAGGAGAACACTGAAGCTTTCTTT. It translates to CASMGQENTEAFF.

J is TRBJ1-2 and V is TRBV15; D is perhaps TRBD1 (6 bases). CDR1 and CDR2 (germline): LNHNV, YYDKDF (reference sequence). V lost 0 bases and J 1 base, leaving 6 bases between the germline ends. The CDR3 length is 14 residues. The CDR3 is CATSREGGNYGYTF. DNA of the CDR3: TGTGCCACCAGCAGAGAAGGGGGTAACTATGGCTACACCTTC.

The chain combines TRBV6-6 with TRBJ2-6; D is undetermined. The CDR3 extends over 13 amino acids. Germline-derived CDR1 and CDR2 are MNHNY and SVGAGI (reference sequence). Trimming pared 7 bases from V and 0 bases from J, leaving 4 bases between. The CDR3 protein is CASTASGANVLTF. The CDR3 DNA follows: TGTGCCAGCACGGCCTCTGGGGCCAACGTCCTGACTTTC.

The rearrangement links TRBV19 to TRBJ1-2; weak D call: TRBD1 (5 bases). The CDR3 extends over 12 amino acids. CDR1 and CDR2 (germline): LNHDA, SQIVND (reference sequence). Trimming took off 5 bases at V and 4 bases at J, with 8 bases between the two ends. This CDR3 is CASSPDIYGYTF. Here the CDR3 DNA reads TGTGCCAGTAGTCCGGACATCTATGGCTACACCTTC.

This chain links TRBV29-1 with TRBJ2-5, with D maybe TRBD1 (5 bases). V gave up 8 bases and J gave up 2 bases, with 9 bases separating them. There are 11 residues in the CDR3. Per the germline V gene, CDR1 is SQVTM and CDR2 is ANQGSEA. CDR3 nucleotide sequence: TGCAGCTTCAGGGCTCAAGAGACCCAGTACTTC. Its translation is CSFRAQETQYF.

V is TRBV9 and J is TRBJ2-7, with 7 bases matching TRBD1. V lost 3 bases and J lost 3; bases outside the gene matches: 0. The CDR3 extends over 12 amino acids. The V gene's germline CDR1 is SGDLS and CDR2 YYNGEE. CDR3 residues: CASSGQGYEQYF. In DNA form, the CDR3 reads TGTGCCAGCAGCGGACAGGGCTACGAGCAGTACTTC. The full variable domain, rest sourced from reference TRBV9 and TRBJ2-7, is DSGVTQTPKHLITATGQRVTLRCSPRSGDLSVYWYQQSLDQGLQFLIQYYNGEERAKGNILERFSAQQFPDLHSELNLSSLELGDSALYFCASSGQGYEQYFGPGTRLTVT.

The gene calls are TRBV6-4 and TRBJ2-3; no reliable D call. The CDR3 covers 14 residues. Germline V CDR1 and CDR2: MRHNA, SNTAGT. V gave up 0 bases and J gave up 4 bases, with 8 bases separating them. The CDR3 reads CASSDSAEADTQYF. The DNA for the CDR3 is TGTGCCAGCAGTGACTCGGCAGAGGCAGATACGCAGTATTTT.

This sequence joins TRBV7-9 and TRBJ1-2; 11 nucleotides agree with TRBD1. This CDR3 has 15 residues. The J segment lost 3 bases and the V segment lost 1 base, leaving 1 base of the junction unmatched. Germline CDR1 reads SEHNR; CDR2 reads FQNEAQ (reference sequence). The CDR3 coding sequence is TGTGCCAGCAGCTTAGTGGGACAGGGGGACTATGGCTACACCTTC. Amino acids: CASSLVGQGDYGYTF. Full variable domain (missing parts from reference TRBV7-9 and TRBJ1-2): DTGVSQNPRHKITKRGQNVTFRCDPISEHNRLYWYRQTLGQGPEFLTYFQNEAQLEKSRLLSDRFSAERPKGSFSTLEIQRTEQGDSAMYLCASSLVGQGDYGYTFGSGTRLTVV.